The count of the clone carrying this TCR beta chain is one. Its antigen is as yet unknown. With 60 Vbeta and 13 Jbeta primers, the PCR was carried out. Only in-frame clones appear in the TCRdb table, and some are missing; sequencing was by immunoSEQ multiplex PCR. The table shows some 110,000 clones, with roughly 77% occurring only once. The V segment lost 5 bases and the J segment 1 base; nucleotides outside the gene matches: 8. Germline-derived CDR1 and CDR2 are SEHNR and FQNEAQ (reference sequence). The CDR3 totals 17 residues. This specimen comes from a study of cytomegalovirus exposure and HLA in healthy donors. General observations from the study: Most TCR beta V segments were productive about 90% or about 30% of the time in an earlier analysis. Evidence from a later analysis indicated that most CMV-associated TCR beta chains looked HLA-restricted. The study found most TCR sequences rare, yet found some public TCRs in many donors. TCR beta chains numbering more than 150 were designated cytomegalovirus-associated.

Sequencing used PBMCs. The clonotype comes from a woman aged 30 to 39 in good health and CMV-seronegative. The chain couples TRBV7-9 to TRBJ2-3; 11 bases align to TRBD2. CDR3: CASSHPLAGGRTDTQYF. The DNA of the CDR3 is TGTGCCAGCAGCCATCCCCTAGCGGGAGGTCGCACAGATACGCAGTATTTT. Combining the CDR3 with reference TRBV7-9 and TRBJ2-3 gives the whole variable domain DTGVSQNPRHKITKRGQNVTFRCDPISEHNRLYWYRQTLGQGPEFLTYFQNEAQLEKSRLLSDRFSAERPKGSFSTLEIQRTEQGDSAMYLCASSHPLAGGRTDTQYFGPGTRLTVL.